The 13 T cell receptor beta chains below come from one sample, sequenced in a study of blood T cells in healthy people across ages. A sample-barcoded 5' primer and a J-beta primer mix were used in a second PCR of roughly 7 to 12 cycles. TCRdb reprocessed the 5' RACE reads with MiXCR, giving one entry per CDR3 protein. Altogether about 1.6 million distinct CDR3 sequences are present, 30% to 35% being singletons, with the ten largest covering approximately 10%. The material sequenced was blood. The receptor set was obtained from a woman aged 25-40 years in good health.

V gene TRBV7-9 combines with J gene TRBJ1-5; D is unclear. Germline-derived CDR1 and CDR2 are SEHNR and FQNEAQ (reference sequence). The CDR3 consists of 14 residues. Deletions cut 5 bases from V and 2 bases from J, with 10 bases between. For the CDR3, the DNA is TGTGCCAGCAGCGTAGGTCTAGGCAATCAGCCCCAGCATTTT. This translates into CASSVGLGNQPQHF.

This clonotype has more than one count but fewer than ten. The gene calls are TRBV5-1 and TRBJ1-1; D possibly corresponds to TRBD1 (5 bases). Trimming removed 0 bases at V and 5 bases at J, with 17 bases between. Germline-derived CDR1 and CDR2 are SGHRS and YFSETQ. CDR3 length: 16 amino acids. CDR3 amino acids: CASSLADQGERTEAFF. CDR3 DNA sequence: TGCGCCAGCAGCTTGGCCGATCAAGGGGAAAGGACTGAAGCTTTCTTT.

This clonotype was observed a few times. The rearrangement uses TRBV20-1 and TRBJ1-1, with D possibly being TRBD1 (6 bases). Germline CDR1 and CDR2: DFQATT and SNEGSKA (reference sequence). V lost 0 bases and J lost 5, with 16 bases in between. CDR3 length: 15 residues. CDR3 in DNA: TGCAGTGCTAGAGATCCCCGAGGACAGACAACTGAAGCTTTCTTT. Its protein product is CSARDPRGQTTEAFF.

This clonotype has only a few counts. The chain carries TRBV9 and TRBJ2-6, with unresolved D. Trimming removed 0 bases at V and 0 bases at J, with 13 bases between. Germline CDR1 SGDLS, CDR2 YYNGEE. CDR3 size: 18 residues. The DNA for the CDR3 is TGTGCCAGCAGCGTAGCTACGGATGGCAACTCTGGGGCCAACGTCCTGACTTTC. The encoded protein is CASSVATDGNSGANVLTF.

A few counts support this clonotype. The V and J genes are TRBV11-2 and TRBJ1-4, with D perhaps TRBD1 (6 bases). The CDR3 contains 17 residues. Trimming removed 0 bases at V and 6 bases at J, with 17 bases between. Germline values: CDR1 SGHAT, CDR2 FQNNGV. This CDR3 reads CASSLDWDTGPDEKLFF. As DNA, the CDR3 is TGTGCCAGCAGCTTAGATTGGGACACCGGGCCGGATGAAAAACTGTTTTTT.

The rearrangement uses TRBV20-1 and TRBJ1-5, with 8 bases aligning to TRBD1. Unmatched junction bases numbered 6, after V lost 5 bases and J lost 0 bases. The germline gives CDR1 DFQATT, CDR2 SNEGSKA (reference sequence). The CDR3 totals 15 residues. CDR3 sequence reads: CSASTGGYSNQPQHF. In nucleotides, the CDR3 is TGCAGTGCTTCAACAGGGGGATATAGCAATCAGCCCCAGCATTTT.

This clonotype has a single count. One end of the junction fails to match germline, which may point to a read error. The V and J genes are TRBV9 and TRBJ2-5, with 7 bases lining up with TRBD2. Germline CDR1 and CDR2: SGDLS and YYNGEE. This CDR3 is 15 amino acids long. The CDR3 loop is CASSPPGRYQKTQYF. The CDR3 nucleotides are TGTGCCAGCAGCCCACCCGGGAGGTACCAAAAGACCCAGTACTTC.

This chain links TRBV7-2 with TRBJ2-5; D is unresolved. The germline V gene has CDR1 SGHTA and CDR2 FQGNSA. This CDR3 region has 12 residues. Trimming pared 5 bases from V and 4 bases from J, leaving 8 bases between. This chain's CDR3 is CASSPWRETQYF. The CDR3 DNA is TGTGCCAGCAGCCCTTGGAGAGAGACCCAGTACTTC.

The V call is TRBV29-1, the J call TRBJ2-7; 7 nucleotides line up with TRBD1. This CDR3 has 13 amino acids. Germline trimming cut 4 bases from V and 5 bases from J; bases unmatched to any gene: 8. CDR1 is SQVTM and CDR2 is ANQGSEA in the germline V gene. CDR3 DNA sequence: TGCAGCGTTGCACAGGGGAAAGGGCACGAGCAGTACTTC. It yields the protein CSVAQGKGHEQYF.

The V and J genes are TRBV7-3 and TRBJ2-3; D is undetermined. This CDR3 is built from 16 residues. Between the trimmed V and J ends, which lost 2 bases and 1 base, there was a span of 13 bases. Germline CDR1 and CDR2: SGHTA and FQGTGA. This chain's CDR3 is CASSLLGGARTDTQYF. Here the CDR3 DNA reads TGTGCCAGCAGCTTATTGGGCGGAGCCCGCACAGATACGCAGTATTTT.

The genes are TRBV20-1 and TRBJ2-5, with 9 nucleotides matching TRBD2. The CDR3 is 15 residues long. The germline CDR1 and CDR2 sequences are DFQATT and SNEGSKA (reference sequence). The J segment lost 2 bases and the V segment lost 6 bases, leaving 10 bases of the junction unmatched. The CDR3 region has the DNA TGCAGTGCCATAGCAAGCGGGAGGCAGCAAGAGACCCAGTACTTC. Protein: CSAIASGRQQETQYF.

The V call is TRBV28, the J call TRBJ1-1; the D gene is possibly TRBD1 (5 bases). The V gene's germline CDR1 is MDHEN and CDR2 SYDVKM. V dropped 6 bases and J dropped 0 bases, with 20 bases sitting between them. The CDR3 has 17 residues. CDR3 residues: CASRRPSRGLMNTEAFF. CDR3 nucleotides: TGTGCCAGCAGACGACCTTCAAGGGGCCTAATGAACACTGAAGCTTTCTTT.

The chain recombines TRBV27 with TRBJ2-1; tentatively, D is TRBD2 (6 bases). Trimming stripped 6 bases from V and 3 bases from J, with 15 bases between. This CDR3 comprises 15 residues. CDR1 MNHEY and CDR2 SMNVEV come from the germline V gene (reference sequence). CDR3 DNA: TGTGCCAGCAGATCGGGGGAGTCGCTCTACAATGAGCAGTTCTTC. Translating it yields CASRSGESLYNEQFF.